Given below is one TCR beta chain in context. The record originates from a study of CD8 T cells in Susac syndrome. The RNA input was roughly 0.45 to 1 ug, and it was reverse transcribed with random hexamers. The CDR3 of TCR beta was amplified by immunoSEQ multiplex PCR across 54 Vbeta and 13 Jbeta. TCRdb passed the immunoSEQ multiplex PCR reads through MiXCR, listing each CDR3 protein once. The table has about 90,000 distinct CDR3 sequences, about 93% seen once. Sequencing of TCR beta covered CD8+ and CD4+ T cells obtained from blood. Healthy donors were controls matched for age and sex. Through negative isolation, CD4+ and CD8+ T cells were obtained, while TEMRA cells were enriched using FACS. Germline V gene sequence: CDR1 SGDLS, CDR2 YYNGEE. This CDR3 region has 14 residues. Trimming cost V 4 bases and J 4 bases, with 11 bases left between them.

Sequencing was carried out using CD8+ T cells from PBMCs. This receptor was obtained from a human donor in good health. V usage is TRBV9 and J usage is TRBJ2-2; D ambiguous. The chain's CDR3 is CASSPRIGTGELFF. The CDR3 DNA reads TGTGCCAGCAGCCCCCGGATCGGCACCGGGGAGCTGTTTTTT.